The TCR beta chain under discussion was sequenced for a study of T-cell reconstitution after alpha-beta-depleted transplantation in children. The authors prepared the TCRbeta library with unique molecular identifiers. Each CDR3 protein is one row after TCRdb ran MiXCR on the PCR reads. This sample has roughly 500,000 distinct CDR3 sequences; roughly an eighth occur once, and the top ten carry about 5.6%. V lost 2 bases and J lost 9, with 17 bases in between. The CDR3 spans 14 residues. Germline assignment: CDR1 SQVTM and CDR2 ANQGSEA. The rearrangement links TRBV29-1 to TRBJ2-1, with D uncertain. The TCR comes from a human donor who donated a stem cell graft to a child with combined immunodeficiency. The material sequenced was PBMCs from the stem cell graft donor, taken from the stem cell graft. In DNA form, the CDR3 reads TGCAGCGTTGAACTGGCGGCAGATGCCCGTGAGCAGTTCTTC. It yields the protein CSVELAADAREQFF.